This TCR beta chain was sequenced in a study of CD8 T cells in ankylosing spondylitis. Broader study findings: Disease-linked clones reportedly showed significant enrichment in matched ankylosing spondylitis synovial fluid. Relatively scarce in peripheral blood, disease-linked clones were CD8+.

Scientists made TCR beta libraries using quantitative 5'-RACE with molecular barcodes. TCRdb itself ran the 5' RACE reads through MiXCR, one entry per CDR3 protein. This sample has 85,000 to 90,000 distinct CDR3 sequences, with approximately 30% found just once. On this clonotype itself: What it binds is not known.

The sequencing input was blood, either unsorted or a sorted T cell fraction (not recorded which). The receptor comes from a male donor with ankylosing spondylitis or in good health (not recorded which).

CDR3 nucleotide sequence: TGTGCCAGCAGTTACTCCACCCACCAGAACTATGGCTACACCTTC. This sequence encodes CASSYSTHQNYGYTF. The chain combines TRBV6-5 with TRBJ1-2, with no clear D. V dropped 0 bases and J dropped 2 bases, with 10 bases sitting between them. The CDR3 totals 15 residues. The germline V gene encodes CDR1 MNHEY and CDR2 SVGAGI.